This TCR beta chain was obtained from a study of T-cell memory formation after mild COVID-19. Overall study findings and caveats: Memory cells collected pre-infection included some clones that later responded, suggesting cross-reactive memory joined.

5'RACE with constant-segment primers built TCRalpha and TCRbeta cDNA libraries with UMIs. TCRdb re-called the 5' RACE reads with MiXCR, one entry per CDR3 protein. The data show a few hundred thousand distinct CDR3 sequences, around 15% seen once. Germline CDR1 is DFQATT and CDR2 is SNEGSKA (reference sequence). J lost 0 bases, V lost 4 bases, and 10 bases had no gene match. The CDR3 is 16 residues long. Notes on this clonotype: Its target is not known.

The chain carries TRBV20-1 and TRBJ2-7, with 9 bases that match TRBD2. This receptor was taken from a man aged 18 to 30 who had mild COVID-19 (a few samples of this study predate the infection). Cell type and time point are not known. Specimen: PBMCs or a T cell subset sorted from them (not recorded which). CDR3 bases: TGCAGTGCTACGGGTAGCGGGGGAATTTTCTCCTACGAGCAGTACTTC. Translation gives CSATGSGGIFSYEQYF.